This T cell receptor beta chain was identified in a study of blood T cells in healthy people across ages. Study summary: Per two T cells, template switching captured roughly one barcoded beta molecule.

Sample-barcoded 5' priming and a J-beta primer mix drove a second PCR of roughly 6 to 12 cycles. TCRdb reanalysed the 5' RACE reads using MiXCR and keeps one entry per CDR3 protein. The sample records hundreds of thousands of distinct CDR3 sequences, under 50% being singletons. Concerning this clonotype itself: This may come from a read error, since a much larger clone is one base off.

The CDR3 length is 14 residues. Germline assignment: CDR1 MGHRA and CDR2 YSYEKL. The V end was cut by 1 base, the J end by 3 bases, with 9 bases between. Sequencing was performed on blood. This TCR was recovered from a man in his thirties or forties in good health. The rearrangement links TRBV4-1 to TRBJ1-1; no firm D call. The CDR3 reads CASSQVEADTEAFF. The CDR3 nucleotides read TGCGCCAGCAGCCAAGTAGAGGCTGACACTGAAGCTTTCTTT.